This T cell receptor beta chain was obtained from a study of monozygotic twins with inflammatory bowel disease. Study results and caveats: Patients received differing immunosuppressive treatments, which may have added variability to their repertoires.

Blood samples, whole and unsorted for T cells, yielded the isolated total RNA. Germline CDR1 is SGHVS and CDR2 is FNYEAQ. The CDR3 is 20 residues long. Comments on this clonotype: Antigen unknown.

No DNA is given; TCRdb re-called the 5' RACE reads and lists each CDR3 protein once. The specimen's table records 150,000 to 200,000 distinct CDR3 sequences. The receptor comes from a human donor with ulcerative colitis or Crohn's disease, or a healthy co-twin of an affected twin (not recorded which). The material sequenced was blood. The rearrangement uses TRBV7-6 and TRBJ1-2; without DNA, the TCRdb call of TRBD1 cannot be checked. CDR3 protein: CASSRPPTDRARPPHYGYTF. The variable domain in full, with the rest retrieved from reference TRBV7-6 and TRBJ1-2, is GAGVSQSPRYKVTKRGQDVALRCDPISGHVSLYWYRQALGQGPEFLTYFNYEAQQDKSGLPNDRFSAERPEGSISTLTIQRTEQRDSAMYRCASSRPPTDRARPPHYGYTFGSGTRLTVV.